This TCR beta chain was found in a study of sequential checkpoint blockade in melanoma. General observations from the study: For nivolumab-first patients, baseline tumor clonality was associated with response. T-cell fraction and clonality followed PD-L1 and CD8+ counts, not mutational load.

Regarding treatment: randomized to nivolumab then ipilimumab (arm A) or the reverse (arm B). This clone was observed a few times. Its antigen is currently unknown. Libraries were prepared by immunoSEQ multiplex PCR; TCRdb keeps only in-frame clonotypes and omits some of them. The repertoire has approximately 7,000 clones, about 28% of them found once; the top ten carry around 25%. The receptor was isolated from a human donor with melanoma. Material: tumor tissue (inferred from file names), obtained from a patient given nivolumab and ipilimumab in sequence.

In DNA form, the CDR3 reads TGTGCCAGTATGGTCAGGGTCTCTGGAAACACCATATATTTT. This encodes CASMVRVSGNTIYF. The chain employs TRBV19 and TRBJ1-3; D perhaps matches TRBD1 (5 bases). Germline values: CDR1 LNHDA, CDR2 SQIVND (reference sequence). Trimming shortened V by 7 bases and J by 0 bases, and 10 bases separated the two germline ends. This CDR3 comprises 14 residues.